This T cell receptor beta chain was profiled in a study of blood T cells in healthy people across ages (dated by TCRdb to 2015 to 2017). In the study overall: In model experiments, template switching captured roughly one uniquely barcoded TCR beta cDNA molecule for every two T cells. Using deep sequencing normalized with unique cDNA molecular identifiers, the study measured how TCR beta repertoire diversity changes with age. Four age groups were formed from the donors: young (average 16 years), middle-aged (approximately 41), aged (about 62) and long-lived (around 80). For two donors (one aged 18 to 30 and one aged 80 or older), the study analyzed two additional independent replicas of 1 million unique cDNA reads from the same blood draw.

Results and caveats for the whole study, not just this receptor: There was a strong correlation between observed TCR beta diversity and the percentage of naive T cells measured by flow cytometry. As age increased, observed TCR beta diversity per million T cells dropped in a roughly linear way, and a significant reduction was already evident by age 40. The CMV infection status of donors was not known, potentially confounding age-related changes in expanded clonotypes. Estimates of total diversity based on one million sequenced T cells were regarded as lower bounds and as underestimates. Bulk unsorted PBMC profiling prevented conclusive comparison of naive and antigen-experienced compartments. The long-lived group showed more naive CD4+ T cells, fewer expanded clones and increased TCR diversity than the aged group, suggesting age selection.

Concerning this clonotype: The target of this receptor is not known. Per-nucleotide qualities are absent, and no much larger clonotype sits a single base away.

V loses 7 bases of germline sequence and J loses 1 base, and the interval between the two ends is 13 bases. Via the germline V gene, CDR1 is ENHRY and CDR2 SYGVKD. The CDR3 has 15 amino acids, counting the end cysteine and phenylalanine. CDR3 DNA only is kept here, 45 bases in frame from base 1. Library creation used 5' RACE. TCRdb shows the sequencer as Illumina HiSeq 2500. A second roughly 7 to 12 cycle PCR used a sample-barcoded 5' primer and a J-beta primer mix. Each TCR beta cDNA molecule received a unique molecular identifier from a template-switch 5' adaptor carrying 12 random nucleotides. At least 2.5 million CDR3-containing paired-end reads were obtained from each sample. All of the RNA was converted into first-strand cDNA using the Mint cDNA synthesis kit, with a TRBC-specific oligonucleotide serving as the primer. Following uracil-DNA glycosylase treatment, all cDNA underwent a first 18-cycle PCR with the universal primers M1SS and BC2_uni_R. Processing in the source paper ran as follows. For normalization, 1 million high-quality reads, each with a distinct molecular identifier, were randomly selected from each sample. Instead of being binned into consensus sequences, reads that shared molecular identifiers were thrown out. CDR3 identification, clonotype clustering and error correction used MiTCR with a Q25 quality threshold and the strictest error-elimination algorithm. A nonparametric unseen species model with Euler transformation was used to estimate a lower bound on total TCR beta diversity. Through fastp at Q25 and MiXCR, TCRdb rebuilt clones from the public reads, retaining in-frame beta chains. Rows matching on CDR3 protein sequence are summarized as one entry with the most common DNA and genes. The V and J calls were not made by the authors but by TCRdb's processing. The sample has fewer than 650,000 distinct CDR3 sequences on record, roughly a quarter of them singletons. The leading ten clones occupy approximately 3.6% of the sample.

Donors were roughly 40 systemically healthy Caucasian individuals from Russia aged roughly 6 to 90 years. Each donor gave ten milliliters of peripheral blood, collected into EDTA-treated Vacutainer tubes. Ficoll-Paque density-gradient centrifugation was used to isolate PBMCs, with at least 6.5 million obtained per sample. Trizol reagent was used to extract total RNA from the PBMCs, yielding at least 6 micrograms per sample. Naive CD45RAhigh/CD27high T cell percentages were measured by flow cytometry on a PBMC aliquot from every donor. Separately, the same data were catalogued under a study of T cells of mothers and their children. The second study also describes: Nine systemically healthy Caucasian individuals served as donors, namely three mothers together with their six children. cDNA synthesis used all of the extracted RNA, with around 1.6 ug of RNA in each 15 ul reaction. Sample barcodes and 2-4 random nucleotides were added via the M1S primer in the second PCR. Over 10 million TCR beta CDR3 reads came from each mother, compared with approximately 3.1 million reads from each child. Thymic selection shapes the output of TCR recombination in a similar way in related and unrelated pairs, and inherited differences have a minor effect. Normalized repertoire overlap in related mother-child pairs was always slightly higher than in unrelated mother-child pairs, but the difference was never significant. No persistent microchimeric T cell clones were found, with a detection sensitivity of roughly 99 clones per million clonotypes. Deep NGS was used in the study to compare the TCR beta repertoires of mothers and children and to look for features that separate related mother-child pairs from unrelated individuals. Mothers averaged roughly 40 +/- 4 years of age and children averaged about 10 +/- 4 years. After adapter ligation was performed with NEBNext reagents, the libraries were sequenced on an Illumina HiSeq 2000 with 100+100 nt paired-end reads. To avoid cross-contamination, the mother libraries and the child libraries were prepared a month apart and sequenced in separate runs. For each donor, between roughly 500,000 and 2,200,000 distinct TCR beta clonotypes were identified. Naive TCR beta clonotypes were estimated from low-frequency clonotypes matched to each donor's FACS-determined naive share, without sorting.

The chain employs TRBV10-3 and TRBJ2-2, with the D call perhaps TRBD1 or TRBD2, as 6 bases match in each case. Sequenced sample: blood. This receptor was obtained from a boy younger than 10 in good health. CDR3 region: CAIKDSGQNTGELFF. The DNA is TGTGCCATCAAGGACAGCGGGCAGAACACCGGGGAGCTGTTTTTT.